The 31 T cell receptor beta chains in this list originate from one sample, sequenced in a study of T cells in Graves' hyperthyroidism and ophthalmopathy. RNA transcripts yielded amplified TCR beta CDR3 regions. The HTBI set primed first-round TCR CDR3 RT-PCR. Using its own MiXCR run on the multiplex PCR reads, TCRdb lists one record per CDR3 protein. The sample lists about 690,000 distinct CDR3 sequences, around 16% occurring once. Sequences were obtained from blood. The source of these receptors is a man aged 45-65 years with Graves' hyperthyroidism.

The chain has TRBV5-5 and TRBJ1-2; D unclear. Trimming stripped 9 bases from V and 3 bases from J, with 18 bases between. The CDR3 is 14 amino acids. Germline CDR1 is SGHKS and CDR2 is YYEKEE (reference sequence). CDR3 loop: CATRKTVNDYGYTF. In DNA form, the CDR3 reads TGTGCCACCAGGAAGACCGTAAACGACTATGGCTACACCTTC. Filled out from reference TRBV5-5 and TRBJ1-2, the complete variable domain reads DAGVTQSPTHLIKTRGQQVTLRCSPISGHKSVSWYQQVLGQGPQFIFQYYEKEERGRGNFPDRFSARQFPNYSSELNVNALLLGDSALYLCATRKTVNDYGYTFGSGTRLTVV.

At least ten counts were recorded for this clonotype. This rearrangement joins TRBV12-3 or TRBV12-4 to TRBJ1-1; TRBD1 might be the D (5 bases). The CDR3 loop spans 13 amino acids. Trimming took 5 bases from V and 7 from J, leaving 14 bases between them. The CDR3 sequence: CASSPWGDSEAFF. DNA for the CDR3: TGTGCCAGCAGTCCCTGGGGCGACAGTGAAGCTTTCTTT.

Many counts were recorded for this clonotype. CDR3 nucleotides: TGCGCCAGCAAGGACAGGGTCGATCTCGGCTACACCTTC. Protein: CASKDRVDLGYTF. The chain uses TRBV10-2 and TRBJ1-2, with 8 bases identical to TRBD1. The CDR3 sequence is 13 residues long. Trimming cost V 7 bases and J 8 bases; bases outside gene matches: 9. Germline-derived CDR1 and CDR2 are WSHSY and SAAADI.

This clonotype was recorded many times. The chain is built from TRBV27 and TRBJ2-5; 7 bases fit TRBD2. The CDR3 runs 16 residues. Germline CDR1 MNHEY, CDR2 SMNVEV (reference sequence). V trimming: 5 bases; J trimming: 5 bases; junction bases outside the gene matches: 14. The DNA of the CDR3 is TGTGCCAGCAGTGCCCGGACTAGTCTCAGAGGTGAGACCCAGTACTTC. Its translation: CASSARTSLRGETQYF.

The rearrangement links TRBV7-9 to TRBJ2-7; possibly TRBD2 for D (6 bases). Germline loops: CDR1 SEHNR, CDR2 FQNEAQ (reference sequence). This CDR3 has 13 residues. Trimming removed 5 bases at V and 4 bases at J, with 12 bases between. The CDR3 loop reads CASSPSGGYEQYF. The DNA for the CDR3 is TGTGCCAGCAGCCCCTCTGGGGGGTACGAGCAGTACTTC.

V gene TRBV5-1 combines with J gene TRBJ2-2, with D perhaps matching TRBD1 (6 bases). CDR1 and CDR2 from the germline V gene are SGHRS and YFSETQ. Trimming removed 1 base at V and 4 bases at J, with 11 bases between. The CDR3 extends over 15 amino acids. In nucleotides, the CDR3 is TGCGCCAGCAGCTTGAACAGGGAGAGCACCGGGGAGCTGTTTTTT. Protein sequence: CASSLNRESTGELFF.

In its sample, this clonotype was seen many times. This chain connects TRBV10-1 to TRBJ2-5; 9 nucleotides align to TRBD1. Germline V gene data show CDR1 as WNHNN and CDR2 as SYGVQD (reference sequence). This CDR3 contains 13 residues. With V trimmed by 5 bases and J by 7 bases, 5 bases remained unmatched. The CDR3 DNA sequence: TGCGCCAGCAGTAAAGGACAGGGGACGACCCAGTACTTC. Its protein is CASSKGQGTTQYF.

This clonotype has just a few counts. J is TRBJ2-2 and V is TRBV29-1; perhaps TRBD1 as D (5 bases). This CDR3 spans 15 amino acids. CDR1 SQVTM and CDR2 ANQGSEA come from the germline V gene. Between the trimmed V and J ends, which lost 3 bases and 5 bases, there was a span of 16 bases. The CDR3 loop is CSVEALEGVTGELFF. CDR3 sequence (DNA): TGCAGCGTTGAGGCGTTGGAAGGGGTAACCGGGGAGCTGTTTTTT.

The chain links TRBV9 to TRBJ1-5; tentative D call: TRBD1 (6 bases). The germline V and J ends were trimmed by 4 bases and 2 bases, with 10 bases remaining between them. CDR3 length: 14 amino acids. Germline V gene lookup returns CDR1 SGDLS and CDR2 YYNGEE. The chain's CDR3 is CASSRDIGNQPQHF. CDR3 nucleotide sequence: TGTGCCAGCAGCAGGGACATTGGCAATCAGCCCCAGCATTTT.

Here the CDR3 DNA reads TGTGCCAGCACCGACAGGGGCTCTGGAAACACCATATATTTT. As protein: CASTDRGSGNTIYF. The rearrangement joins TRBV28 to TRBJ1-3; TRBD1 matches 8 bases. The CDR3 spans 14 residues. V dropped 7 bases and J dropped 0; count of bases not matched to a gene: 2. The germline CDR1 and CDR2 sequences are MDHEN and SYDVKM.

This clonotype has at least ten counts. In DNA form, the CDR3 reads TGTGCCAGCAGTTTAGAGGGTTTGGGCCCTCAGCCCCAGCATTTT. The encoded protein is CASSLEGLGPQPQHF. This rearrangement joins TRBV28 to TRBJ1-5; no clear D. This CDR3 contains 15 residues. Trimming left V 2 bases short and J 6 bases short, with 14 bases between. Germline-derived CDR1 and CDR2 are MDHEN and SYDVKM.

The table lists this clonotype with many counts. J is TRBJ1-6 and V is TRBV11-3; no clear D gene. V shed 6 bases and J shed 8 bases, with 14 bases lying between them. Germline V gene sequence: CDR1 SGHNT, CDR2 YENEEA. The CDR3 totals 14 residues. CDR3: CASSLDGRDSPLHF. The CDR3 bases are TGTGCCAGCAGTCTGGACGGACGGGATTCACCCCTCCACTTT.

This clonotype has a count of ten or more. The chain is built from TRBV28 and TRBJ2-2, with 7 bases matching TRBD1. The length of the CDR3 is 15 residues. Trimming removed 5 bases from V and 7 bases from J; junction bases left unmatched: 10. Germline assignment: CDR1 MDHEN and CDR2 SYDVKM. The CDR3 DNA sequence: TGTGCCAGCAGTCCACAAGACAGGGCTAACGGGGAGCTGTTTTTT. Its translation is CASSPQDRANGELFF. Using reference TRBV28 and TRBJ2-2 for the parts outside the CDR3, the full variable domain is DVKVTQSSRYLVKRTGEKVFLECVQDMDHENMFWYRQDPGLGLRLIYFSYDVKMKEKGDIPEGYSVSREKKERFSLILESASTNQTSMYLCASSPQDRANGELFFGEGSRLTVL.

To note about this clonotype: Just one base apart from a much larger clone, this may be a read error. V gene TRBV27 combines with J gene TRBJ2-2; D call uncertain. Trimming shortened V by 8 bases and J by 0 bases, and 7 bases separated the two germline ends. Germline assignment: CDR1 MNHEY and CDR2 SMNVEV (reference sequence). The CDR3 covers 13 residues. Here the CDR3 reads CASAPSNTGELFF. CDR3 DNA: TGTGCCAGCGCCCCCTCGAACACCGGGGAGCTGTTTTTT.

This clonotype has a count of ten or more. The chain employs TRBV29-1 and TRBJ2-1, with D perhaps TRBD2 (8 bases). The V end lost 7 bases, the J end lost 7 bases, and 20 bases lay between the germline ends. Germline-derived CDR1 and CDR2 are SQVTM and ANQGSEA. The CDR3 is 14 amino acids. The CDR3 spells CSAWTGGTRNEQFF. The DNA of the CDR3 is TGCAGCGCGTGGACAGGTGGGACTAGGAATGAGCAGTTCTTC.

This clonotype was seen a few times. The CDR3 sequence: CSVPGLREEQYF. In nucleotides, the CDR3 is TGCAGCGTCCCCGGGCTACGTGAAGAGCAGTACTTC. The V call is TRBV29-1, the J call TRBJ2-7; D remains ambiguous. The V end was cut by 6 bases, the J end by 7 bases, with 16 bases between. The CDR3 length is 12 residues. Germline loops: CDR1 SQVTM, CDR2 ANQGSEA.

This clonotype was found a few times. V gene TRBV5-1 combines with J gene TRBJ2-7, with 8 bases aligning to TRBD2. The CDR3 is 15 amino acids. Trimming took 3 bases from V and 5 from J; bases not matched to a gene: 10. From germline, CDR1 is SGHRS and CDR2 YFSETQ. CDR3 in amino acids: CASSWGSGRAHEQYF. Here the CDR3 DNA reads TGCGCCAGCAGCTGGGGGAGCGGGAGAGCCCACGAGCAGTACTTC.

The chain combines TRBV9 with TRBJ1-2, with unresolved D. The ends were cut back, 0 bases at V and 6 bases at J, with 12 bases in the middle. CDR1 SGDLS and CDR2 YYNGEE come from the germline V gene. This CDR3 comprises 14 residues. The CDR3 is CASSVDEGADGYTF. The CDR3 bases are TGTGCCAGCAGCGTAGATGAGGGCGCGGATGGCTACACCTTC.

The J gene is TRBJ1-5, the V gene TRBV12-3 or TRBV12-4; no clear D gene. The CDR3 is 11 residues long. Trimming took 3 bases from V and 9 from J, leaving 6 bases between them. The CDR3 region has the DNA TGTGCCAGCAGTTTCTCAGGGCCCCAGCATTTT. Its protein is CASSFSGPQHF.

This sequence joins TRBV18 and TRBJ1-1, with D possibly being TRBD1 (5 bases). Germline V lookup: CDR1 KGHSH, CDR2 LQKENI. CDR3 length equals 18 residues. V lost 3 bases and J 4 bases, leaving 24 bases between the germline ends. In DNA, the CDR3 is TGTGCCAGCTCACCGTGGGGGGAAAGAAATATACGGAGCACTGAAGCTTTCTTT. Amino acids: CASSPWGERNIRSTEAFF.

In this sample, this clonotype turned up a few times. This chain links TRBV15 with TRBJ2-1; 10 positions match TRBD2. CDR3 size: 18 residues. Germline V gene data show CDR1 as LNHNV and CDR2 as YYDKDF (reference sequence). V lost 5 bases to trimming and J lost 4 bases; unmatched junction nucleotides: 14. Written as DNA, the CDR3 is TGTGCCACCAGCCCATTCCGGAGCGGGAGGGCGTTATACAATGAGCAGTTCTTC. Translated: CATSPFRSGRALYNEQFF.

This clonotype has a count of ten or more. This chain uses TRBV28 with TRBJ1-1; D call uncertain. Trimming took 8 bases from V and 9 from J, leaving 16 bases between them. Germline V gene sequence: CDR1 MDHEN, CDR2 SYDVKM. This CDR3 is built from 12 residues. CDR3 in DNA: TGTGCCAGCTATTCCTGGGGAGAGAAAGCTTTCTTT. As protein: CASYSWGEKAFF.

Comments on this clonotype: This sequence may be a read error, since a much larger clone differs from it by one base. The chain couples TRBV2 to TRBJ1-4; 8 bases are shared with TRBD1. Germline CDR1 is SNHLY and CDR2 is FYNNEI. CDR3 length equals 14 residues. CDR3 residues: CAGSQGAGGEKLFF. As DNA, the CDR3 is TGTGCCGGCAGTCAGGGGGCGGGAGGAGAAAAACTGTTTTTT.

This clonotype was seen more than once but under ten times. The chain is built from TRBV4-3 and TRBJ1-1, with 8 bases identical to TRBD1. Germline V gives CDR1 LGHNA, CDR2 YSLEER. The CDR3 consists of 15 residues. The J segment lost 3 bases and the V segment lost 4 bases, leaving 7 bases of the junction unmatched. CDR3 DNA sequence: TGCGCCAGCAGCCCCCGGACAGGGAGGGACACTGAAGCTTTCTTT. This sequence encodes CASSPRTGRDTEAFF.

This clonotype was recorded at least ten times. The chain is built from TRBV7-2 and TRBJ1-6; possible D gene TRBD1, 6 bases. CDR3 length equals 16 residues. Trimming took off 5 bases at V and 5 bases at J, with 16 bases between the two ends. The germline gives CDR1 SGHTA, CDR2 FQGNSA. The chain's CDR3 is CASSTMDRGNNSPLHF. CDR3 DNA: TGTGCCAGCAGCACTATGGACAGAGGGAATAATTCACCCCTCCACTTT.

Many counts were recorded for this clonotype. The rearrangement links TRBV11-2 to TRBJ2-1; the D is unclear. CDR1 is SGHAT, CDR2 FQNNGV, per germline. V was cut by 2 bases and J by 3 bases, with 8 bases left in between. This CDR3 has 14 amino acids. The CDR3 bases are TGTGCCAGCAGCTTAATTCTAGTCTACAATGAGCAGTTCTTC. As protein: CASSLILVYNEQFF.

This clonotype was picked up many times. A read error may produce the germline difference seen at one junction end. The V gene is TRBV11-2, the J gene TRBJ2-3, with TRBD2 identical over 8 bases. This CDR3 has 15 amino acids. Germline values: CDR1 SGHAT, CDR2 FQNNGV. CDR3 in amino acids: CASSSIAGHTNTQYF. The CDR3 nucleotides read TGTGCCAGCAGCTCTATAGCGGGGCACACAAATACGCAGTATTTT.

This clonotype was detected many times. The V gene is TRBV10-2, the J gene TRBJ2-7; D ambiguous. The CDR3 length is 14 residues. CDR1 and CDR2 from the germline V gene are WSHSY and SAAADI. V gave up 2 bases and J gave up 1 base, with 9 bases separating them. In DNA, the CDR3 is TGCGCCAGCAGTGAGGGGTCGGATTCCTACGAGCAGTACTTC. Translated, it gives CASSEGSDSYEQYF.

This clonotype showed up just a few times. V and J are TRBV27 and TRBJ1-2; 7 bases match TRBD1. With 6 bases clipped from V and 2 bases from J, the junction kept 3 bases outside the gene matches. CDR1 and CDR2 from the germline V gene are MNHEY and SMNVEV (reference sequence). The CDR3 is 13 residues long. The CDR3 DNA follows: TGTGCCAGCAGGAAACAGGGGAACTATGGCTACACCTTC. Protein product: CASRKQGNYGYTF.

The chain has TRBV30 and TRBJ1-6; D perhaps matches TRBD1 (6 bases). CDR1 is GTSNPN, CDR2 SVGIG, per germline (reference sequence). With 3 bases removed from V and 7 bases from J, the gap between germline ends came to 13 bases. CDR3 length equals 14 residues. CDR3 sequence (DNA): TGTGCCTGGAGCCGTGAACAGGGAAATTCACCCCTCCACTTT. Protein: CAWSREQGNSPLHF. Complete variable domain (other parts from reference TRBV30 and TRBJ1-6): SQTIHQWPATLVQPVGSPLSLECTVEGTSNPNLYWYRQAAGRGLQLLFYSVGIGQISSEVPQNLSASRPQDRQFILSSKKLLLSDSGFYLCAWSREQGNSPLHFGNGTRLTVT.

There are many counts of this clonotype. V usage is TRBV27 and J usage is TRBJ2-2, with TRBD1 identical over 11 bases. The junction had 3 bases not matched to a gene; V was cut back by 6 bases and J by 6 bases. The CDR3 is made up of 14 amino acids. The germline V gene encodes CDR1 MNHEY and CDR2 SMNVEV (reference sequence). The CDR3 sequence: CASRAGQGAGELFF. CDR3 nucleotide sequence: TGTGCCAGCAGAGCGGGACAGGGGGCCGGGGAGCTGTTTTTT.